The clone carrying this T cell receptor beta chain was picked up a small number of times. Germline V lookup: CDR1 LGHNA, CDR2 YSLEER. V lost 0 bases and J 0 bases, leaving 9 bases between the germline ends. This CDR3 contains 16 residues. The data were taken from a study of blood T cell repertoires in COVID-19. The overall study: Italy, Spain and the United States were the sources of the convalescent and acute COVID-19 samples. T cells, B-cell-depleted T cells, or PBMCs provided the cDNA or gDNA that served as material.

The authors' processing: For nucleated cells, counts were estimated from reference gene primer amplification. The repertoire was sequenced with immunoSEQ multiplex PCR; TCRdb's copy has only in-frame clones and lacks some. The V and J calls and clone size come from that table; D and trimming were worked out from the DNA. The sample comprises 250,000 to 350,000 clones, 70% to 90% of which are singletons, and approximately 3% rests with the top ten. Material: peripheral blood. This clonotype was obtained from a woman aged 25 to 39 with active or convalescent COVID-19. The chain combines TRBV4-3 with TRBJ1-3, with D maybe TRBD1 (5 bases). The CDR3 sequence: CASSQDIGGSGNTIYF. CDR3 coding DNA: TGCGCCAGCAGCCAAGATATCGGGGGCTCTGGAAACACCATATATTTT.